Each of the 24 T cell receptor beta chains below was sequenced from the same sample in a study of early T cells in non-severe SARS-CoV-2 infection (dated by TCRdb to about 2021). The library came from 5' RACE. TCRdb shows the sequencer as NextSeq 500. The public reads were reprocessed in TCRdb via fastp at Q25 and MiXCR, keeping in-frame beta chains. Merged by CDR3 protein, the rows form single entries marked with the most common genes and DNA. The table for this sample lists some 96,000 distinct CDR3 sequences; approximately 10% of them were counted only once. Roughly 4.8% of the sample is taken by the ten largest. The sample was whole blood, taken at baseline. Receptors originate from an adult who was a healthcare worker with PCR-confirmed SARS-CoV-2 infection or an uninfected control (not recorded which).

Ten or more counts support this clonotype. The rearrangement uses TRBV6-2 or TRBV6-3 and TRBJ2-3; D perhaps matches TRBD2 (6 bases). The ends were cut back, 0 bases at V and 1 base at J, with 14 bases in the middle. Per germline, CDR1 MNHEY and CDR2 SVGEGT. The CDR3 spans 17 residues. The CDR3: CASSYSTAGSGTDTQYF. CDR3 coding DNA: TGTGCCAGCAGTTACTCAACGGCCGGGAGTGGCACAGATACGCAGTATTTT.

The genes are TRBV27 and TRBJ1-4, with a possible D match to TRBD1 (5 bases). Germline V gives CDR1 MNHEY, CDR2 SMNVEV (reference sequence). V lost 5 bases and J 4 bases, leaving 14 bases between the germline ends. The CDR3 is 15 amino acids. The CDR3 DNA follows: TGTGCCAGCAGTACCCTGGGGGGGTTTAATGAAAAACTGTTTTTT. It is translated as CASSTLGGFNEKLFF.

This clonotype was detected ten times or more. V usage is TRBV19 and J usage is TRBJ1-3; 7 bases fit TRBD1. Germline CDR1 and CDR2: LNHDA and SQIVND (reference sequence). The V gene end was trimmed by 8 bases and the J gene end by 3 bases; junction bases not matched to a gene: 7. This CDR3 spans 14 amino acids. DNA of the CDR3: TGTGCCAGTGGCAACAGGGGTGGTGGAAACACCATATATTTT. It yields the protein CASGNRGGGNTIYF.

The J gene is TRBJ2-1, the V gene TRBV20-1, with 8 bases that match TRBD1. The ends lost 0 bases at V and 4 bases at J; junction bases unmatched: 8. Germline V gene data show CDR1 as DFQATT and CDR2 as SNEGSKA (reference sequence). CDR3 length equals 16 residues. The CDR3 reads CSARDSQGARYNEQFF. In nucleotides, the CDR3 is TGCAGTGCTAGAGATTCCCAGGGGGCAAGGTACAATGAGCAGTTCTTC.

This clonotype has at least ten counts. The genes are TRBV6-6 and TRBJ2-7, with 8 bases lining up with TRBD1. Germline CDR1 and CDR2: MNHNY and SVGAGI (reference sequence). The CDR3 extends over 14 amino acids. V gave up 4 bases and J gave up 6 bases; unmatched junction bases: 8. The CDR3, as DNA: TGTGCCAGCAGTTTTGGACAGGGAAGGAGCGAGCAGTACTTC. The encoded protein is CASSFGQGRSEQYF.

The genes are TRBV9 and TRBJ2-5; D is uncertain. Trimming left V 4 bases short and J 5 bases short, with 9 bases between. CDR3 length: 12 residues. Germline loops: CDR1 SGDLS, CDR2 YYNGEE. The CDR3 nucleotides are TGTGCCAGCAGCTCCAATAGGGAGACCCAGTACTTC. It is translated as CASSSNRETQYF. Supplemented by reference TRBV9 and TRBJ2-5, the full variable domain reads DSGVTQTPKHLITATGQRVTLRCSPRSGDLSVYWYQQSLDQGLQFLIQYYNGEERAKGNILERFSAQQFPDLHSELNLSSLELGDSALYFCASSSNRETQYFGPGTRLLVL.

This clonotype has more than one count but fewer than ten. The CDR3: CAWTRGSSTDTQYF. In nucleotides, the CDR3 is TGTGCCTGGACGCGGGGTTCTAGCACAGATACGCAGTATTTT. J is TRBJ2-3 and V is TRBV30; D possibly corresponds to TRBD2 (6 bases). With 4 bases removed from V and 0 bases from J, the gap between germline ends came to 11 bases. This CDR3 contains 14 residues. Germline CDR1 reads GTSNPN; CDR2 reads SVGIG (reference sequence). Complete variable domain (other parts from reference TRBV30 and TRBJ2-3): SQTIHQWPATLVQPVGSPLSLECTVEGTSNPNLYWYRQAAGRGLQLLFYSVGIGQISSEVPQNLSASRPQDRQFILSSKKLLLSDSGFYLCAWTRGSSTDTQYFGPGTRLTVL.

This clonotype was seen many times. The chain links TRBV4-3 to TRBJ1-1; unclear D gene. Looked up from germline, CDR1 is LGHNA and CDR2 is YSLEER. The CDR3 is 14 residues long. V shed 2 bases and J shed 6 bases, with 13 bases lying between them. The CDR3 sequence: CASSQIRAPAEAFF. DNA for the CDR3: TGCGCCAGCAGCCAAATAAGGGCACCGGCTGAAGCTTTCTTT.

At least ten counts were recorded for this clonotype. The rearrangement uses TRBV6-6 and TRBJ1-2, with D hard to call. Trimming took 5 bases from V and 3 from J, leaving 10 bases between them. The CDR3 extends over 13 amino acids. The V gene's germline CDR1 is MNHNY and CDR2 SVGAGI (reference sequence). The CDR3 protein is CASSTERDYGYTF. The CDR3 DNA follows: TGTGCCAGCAGTACAGAGAGGGACTATGGCTACACCTTC.

The gene calls are TRBV5-1 and TRBJ2-2; D might be TRBD2 (5 bases). Germline V gene lookup returns CDR1 SGHRS and CDR2 YFSETQ. V was cut by 3 bases and J by 3 bases, with 18 bases left in between. The length of the CDR3 is 17 residues. This CDR3 reads CASSSGSLAADTGELFF. The DNA of the CDR3 is TGCGCCAGCAGCTCGGGGTCGCTAGCCGCGGACACCGGGGAGCTGTTTTTT.

The chain combines TRBV5-4 with TRBJ2-5; 9 bases line up with TRBD2. CDR1 and CDR2 from the germline V gene are SGHNT and YYREEE (reference sequence). Unmatched junction bases numbered 7, after V lost 4 bases and J lost 3 bases. This CDR3 region has 15 residues. The CDR3 nucleotides read TGTGCCAGCAGCCCTGGAGCGGGAGGTGAAGAGACCCAGTACTTC. Its protein is CASSPGAGGEETQYF.

This clonotype came up many times. The chain recombines TRBV18 with TRBJ2-4; TRBD1 aligns across 9 bases. J was trimmed by 7 bases and V by 4 bases; bases with no gene match: 14. The CDR3 spans 17 residues. Germline loops: CDR1 KGHSH, CDR2 LQKENI. The DNA for the CDR3 is TGTGCCAGCTCACTCACCGGGACAGGGAGATTGGAGAACATTCAGTACTTC. Encoded protein: CASSLTGTGRLENIQYF. The full variable domain, its missing parts supplied by reference TRBV18 and TRBJ2-4, is NAGVMQNPRHLVRRRGQEARLRCSPMKGHSHVYWYRQLPEEGLKFMVYLQKENIIDESGMPKERFSAEFPKEGPSILRIQQVVRGDSAAYFCASSLTGTGRLENIQYFGAGTRLSVL.

This chain uses TRBV6-5 with TRBJ2-7; D assignment may be TRBD1 or TRBD2 (7 bases each). Germline V CDR1 and CDR2: MNHEY, SVGAGI. V dropped 7 bases and J dropped 5 bases, with 21 bases sitting between them. The CDR3 is 15 residues long. CDR3 loop: CASTPRGGEGHEQYF. The CDR3 nucleotides are TGTGCCAGCACCCCCAGGGGGGGCGAGGGTCACGAGCAGTACTTC.

This clonotype was observed a handful of times. The rearrangement links TRBV11-2 to TRBJ2-5; the D gene is possibly TRBD2 (6 bases). The germline gives CDR1 SGHAT, CDR2 FQNNGV. The CDR3 is 13 residues long. Trimming removed 5 bases at V and 4 bases at J, with 11 bases between. CDR3 coding DNA: TGTGCCAGCAGCCAACGGAGGGCAGAGACCCAGTACTTC. Translated, it gives CASSQRRAETQYF.

The table lists this clonotype with many counts. The chain is built from TRBV20-1 and TRBJ2-2, with TRBD2 matching over 9 bases. The V and J ends lost 3 bases and 4 bases, in that order; junction bases with no gene match: 6. Germline V gene lookup returns CDR1 DFQATT and CDR2 SNEGSKA (reference sequence). This CDR3 is 15 amino acids long. CDR3 bases: TGCAGTGCTAGTCGCCCAGCGGGGGGCACCGGGGAGCTGTTTTTT. It encodes CSASRPAGGTGELFF.

The rearrangement uses TRBV27 and TRBJ1-2, with D perhaps matching TRBD1 (6 bases). Trimming cost V 6 bases and J 2 bases, with 10 bases left between them. Germline V CDR1 and CDR2: MNHEY, SMNVEV (reference sequence). The length of the CDR3 is 13 residues. CDR3 nucleotide sequence: TGTGCCAGCAGATTGGACAGAAACTATGGCTACACCTTC. This codes for CASRLDRNYGYTF.

This chain connects TRBV7-9 to TRBJ2-1, with a tentative D call TRBD1 (6 bases). Germline lookup yields CDR1 SEHNR and CDR2 FQNEAQ (reference sequence). The V gene lost 3 bases and the J gene lost 3 bases, with 12 bases spanning the gap. This CDR3 comprises 15 residues. CDR3 coding DNA: TGTGCCAGCAGCTTCTACCGGGACAACTACAATGAGCAGTTCTTC. Translation: CASSFYRDNYNEQFF.

This clonotype was observed a few times. The V gene is TRBV12-5, the J gene TRBJ2-3; D perhaps matches TRBD1 (5 bases). V dropped 6 bases and J dropped 0 bases, with 13 bases sitting between them. The CDR3 consists of 15 residues. The V gene's germline CDR1 is LGHNT and CDR2 FRNRAP. The CDR3 region is CASGRGTSSTDTQYF. CDR3 DNA: TGTGCTAGTGGAAGGGGTACATCAAGCACAGATACGCAGTATTTT.

This clonotype was detected a few times. The CDR3 region is CASSVGARADGYTF. The CDR3 nucleotides are TGTGCCAGCAGCGTAGGGGCCCGGGCAGATGGCTACACCTTC. The chain recombines TRBV9 with TRBJ1-2; D is undetermined. V lost 0 bases to trimming and J lost 6 bases, with 12 bases between them. Looked up from germline, CDR1 is SGDLS and CDR2 is YYNGEE. The CDR3 extends over 14 amino acids.

The chain links TRBV14 to TRBJ2-1; weak D call: TRBD1 (6 bases). CDR3 length equals 15 residues. Trimming left V 2 bases short and J 6 bases short, with 14 bases between. CDR1 is SGHDN, CDR2 FVKESK, per germline. The CDR3 DNA reads TGTGCCAGCAGCCAAATAGGGGGACGTTTCAATGAGCAGTTCTTC. It is translated as CASSQIGGRFNEQFF.

This clonotype was seen a few times. The chain combines TRBV10-2 with TRBJ2-7; 9 positions match TRBD1. The CDR3 runs to 15 residues. V was pared by 6 bases and J by 4 bases, with 10 bases of the junction left unmatched. Germline V gene lookup returns CDR1 WSHSY and CDR2 SAAADI. The CDR3 loop is CASSQKQGAKYEQYF. CDR3 nucleotides: TGCGCCAGCAGCCAGAAACAGGGGGCGAAATACGAGCAGTACTTC.

This clonotype occurred many times. The chain has TRBV29-1 and TRBJ2-3; TRBD2 aligns across 11 bases. Germline V gene data show CDR1 as SQVTM and CDR2 as ANQGSEA. CDR3 length equals 15 residues. Unmatched junction bases numbered 7, after V lost 5 bases and J lost 3 bases. The DNA of the CDR3 is TGCAGCGTTCGCACTAGCGGGGGAAAAACAGATACGCAGTATTTT. Its protein product is CSVRTSGGKTDTQYF.

This clonotype was counted at least ten times. The chain carries TRBV6-1 and TRBJ2-2, with 8 bases fitting TRBD1. Unmatched junction bases numbered 5, after V lost 4 bases and J lost 4 bases. CDR3 length equals 15 residues. Germline V gene sequence: CDR1 MNHNS, CDR2 SASEGT. In nucleotides, the CDR3 is TGTGCCAGCAGTGTGAGGCAGGGGGCCACCGGGGAGCTGTTTTTT. It codes for CASSVRQGATGELFF.

The sample holds a few counts of this clonotype. The chain links TRBV7-9 to TRBJ2-1; 8 nucleotides align to TRBD1. The length of the CDR3 is 17 residues. Germline assignment: CDR1 SEHNR and CDR2 FQNEAQ (reference sequence). V was pared by 8 bases and J by 6 bases, with 18 bases of the junction left unmatched. CDR3 DNA: TGTGCCAGCGAGTCTACAAAGTGGACAGGGAATATCAATGAGCAGTTCTTC. Translated: CASESTKWTGNINEQFF. The entire variable domain, with the rest obtained from reference TRBV7-9 and TRBJ2-1, is as follows: DTGVSQNPRHKITKRGQNVTFRCDPISEHNRLYWYRQTLGQGPEFLTYFQNEAQLEKSRLLSDRFSAERPKGSFSTLEIQRTEQGDSAMYLCASESTKWTGNINEQFFGPGTRLTVL.